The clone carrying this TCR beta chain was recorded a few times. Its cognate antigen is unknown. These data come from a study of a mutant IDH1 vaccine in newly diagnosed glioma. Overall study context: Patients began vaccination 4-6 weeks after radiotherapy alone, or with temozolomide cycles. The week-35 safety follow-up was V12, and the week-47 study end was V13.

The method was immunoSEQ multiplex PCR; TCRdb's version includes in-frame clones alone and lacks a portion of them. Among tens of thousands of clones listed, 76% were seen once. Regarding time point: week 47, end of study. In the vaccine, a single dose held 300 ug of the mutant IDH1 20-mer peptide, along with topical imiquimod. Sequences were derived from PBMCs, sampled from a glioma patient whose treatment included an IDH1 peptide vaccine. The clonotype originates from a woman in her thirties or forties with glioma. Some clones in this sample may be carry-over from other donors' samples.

The CDR3: CASSLAQEYFQAFF. Here the CDR3 DNA reads TGTGCCAGCAGCTTGGCCCAGGAGTACTTCCAAGCTTTCTTT. The chain is built from TRBV5-8 and TRBJ1-1; no definite D call. The length of the CDR3 is 14 residues. Germline V gene data show CDR1 as SGHTS and CDR2 as YDEGEE. Trimming cost V 0 bases and J 9 bases, with 15 bases left between them.